This TCR beta chain is drawn from a study of early T cells in non-severe SARS-CoV-2 infection. In the study overall: Investigators sequenced bulk RNA drawn from unsorted whole blood, and chains remained unpaired.

The CDR3 has 15 amino acids. V lost 3 bases to trimming and J lost 4 bases; unmatched junction nucleotides: 11. The V gene's germline CDR1 is DFQATT and CDR2 SNEGSKA (reference sequence). This clonotype was seen only a few times. Using its own MiXCR run on the 5' RACE reads, TCRdb lists one record per CDR3 protein. The sample includes around 63,000 distinct CDR3 sequences, around 13% of them seen just once. Specimen: whole blood. The chain employs TRBV20-1 and TRBJ2-7; 8 bases match TRBD1. The origin of this receptor is an adult who was a healthcare worker with PCR-confirmed SARS-CoV-2 infection or an uninfected control (not recorded which). The CDR3 nucleotides are TGCAGTGCTAGGGTCCTGCAGGGGGCCTTTTACGAGCAGTACTTC. Amino acid sequence: CSARVLQGAFYEQYF.